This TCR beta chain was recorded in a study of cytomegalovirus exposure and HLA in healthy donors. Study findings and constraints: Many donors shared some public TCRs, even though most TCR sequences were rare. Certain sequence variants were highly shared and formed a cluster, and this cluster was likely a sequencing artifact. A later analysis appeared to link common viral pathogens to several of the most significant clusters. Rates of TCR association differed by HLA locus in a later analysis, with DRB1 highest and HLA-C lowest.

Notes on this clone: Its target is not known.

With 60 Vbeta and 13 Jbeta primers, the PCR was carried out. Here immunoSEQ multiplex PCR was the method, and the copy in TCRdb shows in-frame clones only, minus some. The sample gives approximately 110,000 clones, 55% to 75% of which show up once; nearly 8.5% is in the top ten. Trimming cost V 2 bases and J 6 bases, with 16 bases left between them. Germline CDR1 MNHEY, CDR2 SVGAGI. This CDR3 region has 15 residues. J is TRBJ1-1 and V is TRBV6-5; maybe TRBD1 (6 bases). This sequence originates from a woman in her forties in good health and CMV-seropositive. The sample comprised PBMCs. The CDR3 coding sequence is TGTGCCAGCAGTTACCGGCCCCCCAGGGGCTCTGAAGCTTTCTTT. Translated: CASSYRPPRGSEAFF.